This TCR beta chain comes out of a study of cytomegalovirus exposure and HLA in healthy donors. About the research overall: Earlier, 117 million unique TCR beta sequences were recovered from around 200 million T cells by an analysis. Study-level findings and limits: In a later analysis, productive TCRs from donors in an Asian-associated ancestry cluster reportedly carried fewer N-insertions than the cohort mean. Most TCR sequences were uncommon, yet certain public TCRs appeared in many donors.

Nominally healthy donors were sampled, though unrecorded immune exposures were likely. The table lists this clone with a few counts. Its antigen is unidentified. Amplification used 60 Vbeta primers and 13 Jbeta primers. TCRdb's table, derived via immunoSEQ multiplex PCR, lists solely in-frame clones and lacks some. The profile shows some 190,000 clones, roughly four fifths of them singletons. The source is a woman younger than 45 in good health and CMV-seropositive. The specimen was PBMCs.

CDR3 residues: CASSLVVTGVTNEQFF. As DNA, the CDR3 is TGTGCCAGCAGCTTAGTCGTGACAGGGGTAACGAATGAGCAGTTCTTC. The V and J genes are TRBV11-2 and TRBJ2-1, with 8 bases matching TRBD1. V was pared by 1 base and J by 7 bases, with 9 bases of the junction left unmatched. The germline V gene encodes CDR1 SGHAT and CDR2 FQNNGV. The CDR3 spans 16 residues. The full variable domain, with the rest looked up from reference TRBV11-2 and TRBJ2-1, is EAGVAQSPRYKIIEKRQSVAFWCNPISGHATLYWYQQILGQGPKLLIQFQNNGVVDDSQLPKDRFSAERLKGVDSTLKIQPAKLEDSAVYLCASSLVVTGVTNEQFFGPGTRLTVL.